This TCR beta chain derives from a study of cytomegalovirus exposure and HLA in healthy donors. Notes on the study in general: Among the sequence variants, a highly shared cluster was likely an artifact of sequencing.

Primers: 60 Vbeta forward and 13 Jbeta reverse. Libraries were prepared by immunoSEQ multiplex PCR; TCRdb keeps only in-frame clonotypes and omits some of them. The sample has roughly 100,000 clones, roughly 71% seen once; the top ten hold roughly a sixth. With regard to this clone: Its antigen is currently unknown.

Trimming took 5 bases from V and 11 from J, leaving 16 bases between them. The CDR3 totals 14 residues. CDR1 and CDR2 from the germline V gene are SEHNR and FQNEAQ (reference sequence). This TCR came from a woman between 18 and 29 years old in good health and CMV-seropositive. Sequenced material: PBMCs. This chain links TRBV7-9 with TRBJ1-6, with a possible D match to TRBD1 (6 bases). The CDR3 nucleotides are TGTGCCAGCAGCGCAGACAGGCTCTCTCCACCCCTCCACTTT. Its translation: CASSADRLSPPLHF.